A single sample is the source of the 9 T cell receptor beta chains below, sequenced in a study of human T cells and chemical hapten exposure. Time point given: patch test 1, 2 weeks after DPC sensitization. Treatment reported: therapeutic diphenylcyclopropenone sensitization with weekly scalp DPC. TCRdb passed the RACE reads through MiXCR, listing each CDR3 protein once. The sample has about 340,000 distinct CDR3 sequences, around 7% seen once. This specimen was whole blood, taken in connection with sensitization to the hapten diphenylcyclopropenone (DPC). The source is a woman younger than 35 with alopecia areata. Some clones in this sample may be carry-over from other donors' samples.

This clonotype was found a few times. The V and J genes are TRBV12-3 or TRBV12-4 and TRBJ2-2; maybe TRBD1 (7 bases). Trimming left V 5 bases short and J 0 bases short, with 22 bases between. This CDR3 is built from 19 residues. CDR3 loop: CASSPGGRGTVPNTGELFF. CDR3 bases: TGTGCCAGCAGTCCCGGGGGCCGGGGGACAGTCCCGAACACCGGGGAGCTGTTTTTT.

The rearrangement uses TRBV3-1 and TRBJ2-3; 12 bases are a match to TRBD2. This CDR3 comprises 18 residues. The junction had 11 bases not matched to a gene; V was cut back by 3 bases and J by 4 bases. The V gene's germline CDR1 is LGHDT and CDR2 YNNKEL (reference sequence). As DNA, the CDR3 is TGTGCCAGCAGCCATCTAGCGGGGGGGCCCGTTCCCCCAGATACGCAGTATTTT. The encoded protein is CASSHLAGGPVPPDTQYF.

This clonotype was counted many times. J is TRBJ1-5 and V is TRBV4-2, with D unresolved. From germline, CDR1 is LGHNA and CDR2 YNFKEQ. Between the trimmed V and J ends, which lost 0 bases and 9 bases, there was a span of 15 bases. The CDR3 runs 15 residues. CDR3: CASSQEYRAILPQHF. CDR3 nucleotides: TGTGCCAGCAGCCAAGAATACCGAGCAATTTTGCCCCAGCATTTT.

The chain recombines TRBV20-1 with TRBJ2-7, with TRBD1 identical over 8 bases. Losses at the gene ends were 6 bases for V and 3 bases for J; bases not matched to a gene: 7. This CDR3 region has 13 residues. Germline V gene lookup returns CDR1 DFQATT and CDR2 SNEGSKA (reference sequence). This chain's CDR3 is CSATRTGIYEQYF. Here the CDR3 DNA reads TGCAGTGCAACCCGGACAGGGATCTACGAGCAGTACTTC.

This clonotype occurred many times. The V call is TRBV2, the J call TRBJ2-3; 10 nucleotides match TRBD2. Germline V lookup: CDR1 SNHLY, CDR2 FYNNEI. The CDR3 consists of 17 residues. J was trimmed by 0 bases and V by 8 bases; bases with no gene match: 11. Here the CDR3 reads CASGFILAGDSTDTQYF. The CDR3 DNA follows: TGTGCCAGCGGTTTCATTCTAGCGGGGGATAGCACAGATACGCAGTATTTT.

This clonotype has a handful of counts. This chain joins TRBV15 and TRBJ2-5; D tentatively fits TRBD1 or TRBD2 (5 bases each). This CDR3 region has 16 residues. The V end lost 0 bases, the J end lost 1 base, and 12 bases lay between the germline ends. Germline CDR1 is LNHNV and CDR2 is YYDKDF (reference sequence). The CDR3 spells CATSRDSRGIQETQYF. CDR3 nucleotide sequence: TGTGCCACCAGCAGAGATTCACGGGGCATCCAAGAGACCCAGTACTTC.

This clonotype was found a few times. CDR3 loop: CASSPIARLATYNEQFF. The CDR3 DNA follows: TGTGCCAGCAGCCCCATCGCCCGACTAGCAACCTACAATGAGCAGTTCTTC. V is TRBV14 and J is TRBJ2-1, with 7 bases matching TRBD2. CDR1 SGHDN and CDR2 FVKESK come from the germline V gene. Trimming took 4 bases from V and 2 from J; bases not matched to a gene: 11. The CDR3 contains 17 residues.

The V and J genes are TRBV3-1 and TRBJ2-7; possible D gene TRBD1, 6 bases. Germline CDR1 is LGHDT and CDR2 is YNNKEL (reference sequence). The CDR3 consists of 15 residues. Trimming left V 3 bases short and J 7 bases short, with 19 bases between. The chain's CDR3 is CASSQDLGAPREQYF. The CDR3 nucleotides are TGTGCCAGCAGCCAGGATTTGGGGGCCCCAAGAGAGCAGTACTTC.

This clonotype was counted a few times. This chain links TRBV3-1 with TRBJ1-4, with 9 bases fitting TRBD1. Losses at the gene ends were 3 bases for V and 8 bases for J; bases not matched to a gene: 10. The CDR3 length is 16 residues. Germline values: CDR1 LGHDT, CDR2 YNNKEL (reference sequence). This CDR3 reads CASSHSPGQGFEKLFF. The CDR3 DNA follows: TGTGCCAGCAGCCACAGTCCGGGACAGGGATTCGAAAAACTGTTTTTT.